This TCR beta chain came from a study of beta chain features in type 1 diabetes. This clone was observed a handful of times. Its specificity is not known. Germline values: CDR1 SGHRS, CDR2 YFSETQ. V lost 4 bases to trimming and J lost 1 base, with 12 bases between them. The CDR3 runs 16 residues. The sequenced template was cDNA made from the entire isolated RNA. Produced via immunoSEQ multiplex PCR; TCRdb's table is partial and in-frame only. Of nearly 700,000 clones in the sample, around 15% are singletons; the top ten hold 0.022%. General study points: The similarity of naive, central memory and Treg TCRB repertoires appeared greater among patients than among healthy donors. Patients with Type 1 diabetes showed moderately but significantly shorter TCRB CDR3s in all four CD4+ subsets.

About 120 mL of blood, on average, came from one heparinised draw per donor. The sequence came from a man younger than 30 with type 1 diabetes. The material sequenced was naive CD4+ T cells from blood. The V gene is TRBV5-1, the J gene TRBJ2-6; tentative D call: TRBD2 (6 bases). As DNA, the CDR3 is TGCGCCAGCAGCCCCGGAGGGCATTCTGGGGCCAACGTCCTGACTTTC. Encoded protein: CASSPGGHSGANVLTF.